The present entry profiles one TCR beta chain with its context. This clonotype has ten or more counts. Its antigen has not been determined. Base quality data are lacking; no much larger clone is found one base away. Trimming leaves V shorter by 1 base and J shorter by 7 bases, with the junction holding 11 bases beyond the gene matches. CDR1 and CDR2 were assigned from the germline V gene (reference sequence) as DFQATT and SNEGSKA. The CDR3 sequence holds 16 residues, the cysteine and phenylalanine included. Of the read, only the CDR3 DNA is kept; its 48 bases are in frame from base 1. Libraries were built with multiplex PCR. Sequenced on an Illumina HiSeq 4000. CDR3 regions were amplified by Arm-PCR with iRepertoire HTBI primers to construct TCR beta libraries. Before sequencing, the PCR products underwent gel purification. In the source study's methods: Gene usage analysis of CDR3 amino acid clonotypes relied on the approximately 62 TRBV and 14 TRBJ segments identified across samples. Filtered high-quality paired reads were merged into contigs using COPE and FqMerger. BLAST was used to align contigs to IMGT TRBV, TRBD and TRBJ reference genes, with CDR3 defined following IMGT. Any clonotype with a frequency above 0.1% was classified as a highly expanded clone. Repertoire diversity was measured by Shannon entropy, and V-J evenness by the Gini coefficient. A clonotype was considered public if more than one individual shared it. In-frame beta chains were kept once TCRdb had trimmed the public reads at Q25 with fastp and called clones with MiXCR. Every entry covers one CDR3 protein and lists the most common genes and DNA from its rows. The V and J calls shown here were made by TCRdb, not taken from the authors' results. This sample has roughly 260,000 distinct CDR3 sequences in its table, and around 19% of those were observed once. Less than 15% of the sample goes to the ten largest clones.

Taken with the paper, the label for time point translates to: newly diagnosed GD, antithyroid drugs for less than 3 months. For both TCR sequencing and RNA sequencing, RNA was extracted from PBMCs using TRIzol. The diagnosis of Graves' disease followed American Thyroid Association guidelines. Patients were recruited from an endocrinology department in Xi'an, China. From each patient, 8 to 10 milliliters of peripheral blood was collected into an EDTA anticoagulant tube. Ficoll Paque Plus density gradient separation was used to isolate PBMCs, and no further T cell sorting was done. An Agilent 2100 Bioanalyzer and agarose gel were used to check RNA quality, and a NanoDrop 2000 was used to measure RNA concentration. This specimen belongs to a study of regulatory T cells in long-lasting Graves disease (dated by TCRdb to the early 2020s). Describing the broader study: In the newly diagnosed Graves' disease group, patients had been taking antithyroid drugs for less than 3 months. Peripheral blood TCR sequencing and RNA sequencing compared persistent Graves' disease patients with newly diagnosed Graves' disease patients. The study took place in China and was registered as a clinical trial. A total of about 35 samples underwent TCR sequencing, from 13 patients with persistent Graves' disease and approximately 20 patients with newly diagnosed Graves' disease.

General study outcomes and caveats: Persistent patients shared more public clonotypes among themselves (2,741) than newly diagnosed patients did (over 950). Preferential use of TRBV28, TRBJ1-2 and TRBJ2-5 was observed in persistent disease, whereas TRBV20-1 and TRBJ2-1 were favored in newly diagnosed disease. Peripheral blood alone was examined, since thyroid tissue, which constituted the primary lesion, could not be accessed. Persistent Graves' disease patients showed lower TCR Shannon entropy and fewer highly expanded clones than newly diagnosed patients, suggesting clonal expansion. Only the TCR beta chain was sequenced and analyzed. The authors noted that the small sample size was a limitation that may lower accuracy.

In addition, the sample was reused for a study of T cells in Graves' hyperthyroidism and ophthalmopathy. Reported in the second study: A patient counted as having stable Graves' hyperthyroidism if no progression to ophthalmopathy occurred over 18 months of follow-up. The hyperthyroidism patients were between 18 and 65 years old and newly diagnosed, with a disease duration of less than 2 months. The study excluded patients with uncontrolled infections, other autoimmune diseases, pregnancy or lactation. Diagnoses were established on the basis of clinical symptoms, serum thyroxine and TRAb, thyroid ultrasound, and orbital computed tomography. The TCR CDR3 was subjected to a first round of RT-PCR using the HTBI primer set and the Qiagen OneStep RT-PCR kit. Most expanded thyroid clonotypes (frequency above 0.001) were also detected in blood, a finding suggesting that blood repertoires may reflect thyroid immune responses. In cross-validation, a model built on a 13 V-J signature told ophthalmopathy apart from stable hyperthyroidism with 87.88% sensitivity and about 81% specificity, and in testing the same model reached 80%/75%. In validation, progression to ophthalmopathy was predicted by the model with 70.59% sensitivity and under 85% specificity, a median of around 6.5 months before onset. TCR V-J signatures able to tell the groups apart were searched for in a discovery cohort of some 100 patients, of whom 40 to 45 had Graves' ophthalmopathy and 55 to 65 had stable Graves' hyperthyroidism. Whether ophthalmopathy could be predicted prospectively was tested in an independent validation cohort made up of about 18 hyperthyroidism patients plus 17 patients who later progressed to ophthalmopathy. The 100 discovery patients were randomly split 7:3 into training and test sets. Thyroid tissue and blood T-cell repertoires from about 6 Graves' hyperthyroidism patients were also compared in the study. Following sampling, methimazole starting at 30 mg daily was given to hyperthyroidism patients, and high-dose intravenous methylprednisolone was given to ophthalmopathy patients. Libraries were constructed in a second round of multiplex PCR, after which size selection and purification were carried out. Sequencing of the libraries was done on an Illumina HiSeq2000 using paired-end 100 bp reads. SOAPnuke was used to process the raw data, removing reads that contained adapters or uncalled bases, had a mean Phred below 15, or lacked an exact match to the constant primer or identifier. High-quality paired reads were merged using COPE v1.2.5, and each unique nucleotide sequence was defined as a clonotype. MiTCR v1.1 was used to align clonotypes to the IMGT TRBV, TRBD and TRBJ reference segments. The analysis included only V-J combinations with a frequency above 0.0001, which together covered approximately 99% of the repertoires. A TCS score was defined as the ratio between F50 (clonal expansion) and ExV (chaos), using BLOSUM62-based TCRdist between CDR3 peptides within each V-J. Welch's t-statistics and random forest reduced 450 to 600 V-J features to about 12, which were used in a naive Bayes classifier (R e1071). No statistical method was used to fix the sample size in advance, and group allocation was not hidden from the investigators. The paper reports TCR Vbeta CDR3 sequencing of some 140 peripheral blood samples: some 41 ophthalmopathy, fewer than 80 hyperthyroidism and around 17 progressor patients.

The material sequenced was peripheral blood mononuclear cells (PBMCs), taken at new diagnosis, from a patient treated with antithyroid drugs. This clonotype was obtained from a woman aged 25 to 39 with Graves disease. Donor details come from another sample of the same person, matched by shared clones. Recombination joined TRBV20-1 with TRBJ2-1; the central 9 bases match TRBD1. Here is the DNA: TGCAGTGCTAGAGTACAGGGGGCGCGGTTCGGTAATGAGCAGTTCTTC. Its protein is CSARVQGARFGNEQFF.